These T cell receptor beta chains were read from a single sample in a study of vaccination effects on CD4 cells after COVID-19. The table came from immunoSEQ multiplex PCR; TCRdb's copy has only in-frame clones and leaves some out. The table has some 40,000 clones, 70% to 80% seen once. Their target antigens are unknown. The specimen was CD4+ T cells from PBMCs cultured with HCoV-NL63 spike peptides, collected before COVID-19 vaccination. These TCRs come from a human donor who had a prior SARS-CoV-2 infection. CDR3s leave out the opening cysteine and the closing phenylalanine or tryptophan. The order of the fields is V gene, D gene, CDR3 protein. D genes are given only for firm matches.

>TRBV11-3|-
ASSFLGFPDTQY
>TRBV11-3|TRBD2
ASSPDGSRTSARLY
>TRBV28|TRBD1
ASYPGGLHTEAF
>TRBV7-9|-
ARKTRNRRYEQY
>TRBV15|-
ATRPIASSYNEQF
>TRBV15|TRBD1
ATSKEGQFSYEQY
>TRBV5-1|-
ASSLAGGEETQY
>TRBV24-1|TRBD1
ATSDFRGRRF
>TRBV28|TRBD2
ASSLGLAGSGEQF
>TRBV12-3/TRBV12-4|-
ASRGVGETQY
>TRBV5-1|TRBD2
ASRSNPGGPPDTQY
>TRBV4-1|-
ASSQETYSSYNSPLH
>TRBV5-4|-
ASTVGGGGPYNEQF
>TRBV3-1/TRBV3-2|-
ASSLQRDEQF
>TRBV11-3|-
ASSSTAGLAGDTQY
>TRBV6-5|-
ASSYTGYEQY
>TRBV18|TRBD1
ASSPPGQGGETQY
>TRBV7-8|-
ASSSWTGEQF
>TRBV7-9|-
ASSFLGQNGYT
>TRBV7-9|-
ASSPGLSNEKLF
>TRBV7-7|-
ASSQTARGQETQY
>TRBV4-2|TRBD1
ASSRTDRGNGELF
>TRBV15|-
ATSRDLLTWSQGYSNQPQH
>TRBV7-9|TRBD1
ASSPTDRGPGNTIY
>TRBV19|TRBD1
ASSGTGTGGNSPLH
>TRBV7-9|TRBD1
ASSSRDRGYGYT
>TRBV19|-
ASSRVNTGELF
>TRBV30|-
AWSVSQNYGYT
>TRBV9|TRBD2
ASSPMGGTYNEQF
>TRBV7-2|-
ASSLYRASGNTIY
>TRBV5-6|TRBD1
ASSLTGGYEQY
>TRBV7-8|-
ASSLVQTASPLH
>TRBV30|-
AWSYIREQY
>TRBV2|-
ASSKISGYQPQH
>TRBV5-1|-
ASSFVQGNTGELF
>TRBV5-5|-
ASSQDGYSGNTIY
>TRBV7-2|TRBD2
ASSATRRREGNNEQF
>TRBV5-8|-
ASSSTGTRRGSQH
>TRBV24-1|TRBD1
ATSSGTGGGQPQH
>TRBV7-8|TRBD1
ASSPQTGHRELF
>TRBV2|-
ASNPSFTDTQY